These T cell receptor beta chains were read from a single sample in a study of blood T cell repertoires in COVID-19. Some clones are missing from TCRdb's copy, which holds only in-frame ones; the method was immunoSEQ multiplex PCR. The table shows 55,000 to 75,000 clones, with 82% occurring only once. Sequenced input: peripheral blood. The receptors shown here come from a man older than 75 with active COVID-19. Each CDR3 is given with its conserved first and last residue. A D gene is named only where the DNA matches it firmly. Where a row states a size, it is once, few, many or the class of an expanded clone; other rows omit it.

V gene	clone size	J gene	CDR3 length	D gene	CDR3 DNA	CDR3 protein
TRBV9	once	TRBJ2-1	15	TRBD2	TGTGCCAGCAGCGTAGACGCGGGAGTCGGCAATGAGCAGTTCTTC	CASSVDAGVGNEQFF
TRBV7-9	once	TRBJ1-3	15	.	TGTGCCAGCAGCCCAACAGGGTTCCTCGGAAACACCATATATTTT	CASSPTGFLGNTIYF
TRBV6-5	.	TRBJ1-1	14	TRBD1	TGTGCCAGCAGACAACAGGGGACGAACACTGAAGCTTTCTTT	CASRQQGTNTEAFF
TRBV4-1	.	TRBJ2-2	13	.	TGCGCCAGCAGCCAAGACTATAGTCCTGAGCTGTTTTTT	CASSQDYSPELFF
TRBV3-1/TRBV3-2	.	TRBJ2-7	14	.	TGTGCCAGCAGCCAAGCGAAGCGCTCCTACGAGCAGTACTTC	CASSQAKRSYEQYF
TRBV19	.	TRBJ2-1	11	.	TGTGCCAGTAGTATTTCGGGTGAGCAGTTCTTC	CASSISGEQFF
TRBV19	.	TRBJ1-4	15	TRBD1	TGTGCCAGTAGTCCCCCGGGACAGGGGGTCGAAAAACTGTTTTTT	CASSPPGQGVEKLFF
TRBV30	few	TRBJ1-2	12	TRBD1	TGTGCCTGGAATTGGGACAGGGAAATCTACACCTTC	CAWNWDREIYTF
TRBV25-1	.	TRBJ1-1	12	TRBD1	TGTGCCAGCAGATGGGGGGACAGTGAAGCTTTCTTT	CASRWGDSEAFF
TRBV28	.	TRBJ2-4	14	.	TGTGCCAGCAGTCCGGCGATTACGGGGGACATTCAGTACTTC	CASSPAITGDIQYF
TRBV19	.	TRBJ1-4	17	TRBD1	TGTGCCAGTAGTCTGACAGGGGGCGCGGCAACTAATGAAAAACTGTTTTTT	CASSLTGGAATNEKLFF
TRBV18	.	TRBJ1-3	15	TRBD1	TGTGCCAGCTCACCTCCGACAGGGAGGGGAAACACCATATATTTT	CASSPPTGRGNTIYF
TRBV4-3	few	TRBJ2-7	14	TRBD1	TGCGCCAGCAGCAAGGGACAGGGGGTCTACGAGCAGTACTTC	CASSKGQGVYEQYF
TRBV6-6	.	TRBJ2-3	15	TRBD2	TGTGCCAGCAGCTCGACTAGCGGTGGCACAGATACGCAGTATTTT	CASSSTSGGTDTQYF
TRBV28	few	TRBJ1-3	18	.	TGTGCCAGCAAAGCCCCATTATCGGGGGTACAATCTGGAAACACCATATATTTT	CASKAPLSGVQSGNTIYF
TRBV19	.	TRBJ1-2	12	.	TGTGCCAGTAGTATGCGGTTATATGGCTACACCTTC	CASSMRLYGYTF
TRBV7-9	.	TRBJ2-2	17	TRBD1	TGTGCCAGCAGCCGTACAGCCGGGACAGGGAACACCGGGGAGCTGTTTTTT	CASSRTAGTGNTGELFF